The count of the clone carrying this T cell receptor (beta chain) is one. V was cut by 1 base and J by 4 bases, with 12 bases left in between. This CDR3 has 16 amino acids. Per the germline V gene, CDR1 is KGHDR and CDR2 is SFDVKD. The assay was immunoSEQ multiplex PCR, and TCRdb's table has in-frame clones only and misses some. The data show roughly 400,000 clones, roughly 91% seen once. This sample stems from a study of blood T cell repertoires in COVID-19. This TCR was recovered from a man younger than 35 who had recovered from COVID-19. V is TRBV24-1 and J is TRBJ2-2; possibly TRBD1 for D (6 bases). Material: PBMCs or T cells enriched from blood (not recorded which). CDR3 sequence (DNA): TGTGCCACCAGTGATTTTGGGACATCCTTCACCGGGGAGCTGTTTTTT. It translates to CATSDFGTSFTGELFF.